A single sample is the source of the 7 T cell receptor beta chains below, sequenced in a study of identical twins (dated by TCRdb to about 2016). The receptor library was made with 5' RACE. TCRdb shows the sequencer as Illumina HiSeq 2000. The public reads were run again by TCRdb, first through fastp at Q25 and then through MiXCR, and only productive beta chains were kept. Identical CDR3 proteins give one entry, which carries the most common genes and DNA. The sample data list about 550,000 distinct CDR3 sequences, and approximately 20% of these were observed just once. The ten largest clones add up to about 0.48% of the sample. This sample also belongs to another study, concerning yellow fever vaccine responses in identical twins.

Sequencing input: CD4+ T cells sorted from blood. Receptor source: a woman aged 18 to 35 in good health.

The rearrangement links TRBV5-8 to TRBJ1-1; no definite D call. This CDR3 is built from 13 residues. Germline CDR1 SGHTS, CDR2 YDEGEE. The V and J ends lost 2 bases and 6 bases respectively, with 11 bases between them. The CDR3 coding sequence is TGTGCCAGCAGCTTTTCACCCAAGTCTGAAGCTTTCTTT. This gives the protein CASSFSPKSEAFF.

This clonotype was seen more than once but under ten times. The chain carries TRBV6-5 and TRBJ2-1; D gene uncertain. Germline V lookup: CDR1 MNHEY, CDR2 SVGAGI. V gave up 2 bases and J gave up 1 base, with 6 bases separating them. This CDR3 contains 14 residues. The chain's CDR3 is CASSYATSYNEQFF. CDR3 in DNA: TGTGCCAGCAGTTACGCGACTTCCTACAATGAGCAGTTCTTC.

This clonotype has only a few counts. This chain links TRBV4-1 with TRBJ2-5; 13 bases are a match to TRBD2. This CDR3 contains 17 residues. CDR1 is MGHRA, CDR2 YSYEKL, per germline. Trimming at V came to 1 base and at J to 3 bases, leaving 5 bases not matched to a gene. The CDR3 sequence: CASSQAPTSGRKETQYF. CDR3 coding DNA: TGCGCCAGCAGCCAAGCCCCGACTAGCGGGAGGAAAGAGACCCAGTACTTC.

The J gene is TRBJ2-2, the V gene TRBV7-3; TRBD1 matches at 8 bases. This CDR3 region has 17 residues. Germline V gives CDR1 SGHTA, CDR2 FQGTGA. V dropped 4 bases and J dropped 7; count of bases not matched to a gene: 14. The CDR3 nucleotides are TGTGCCAGCAGCTCCCCCTCCAGGGGGCAAGGCGTCGGGGAGCTGTTTTTT. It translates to CASSSPSRGQGVGELFF. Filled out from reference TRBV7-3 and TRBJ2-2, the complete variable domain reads GAGVSQTPSNKVTEKGKYVELRCDPISGHTALYWYRQSLGQGPEFLIYFQGTGAADDSGLPNDRFFAVRPEGSVSTLKIQRTERGDSAVYLCASSSPSRGQGVGELFFGEGSRLTVL.

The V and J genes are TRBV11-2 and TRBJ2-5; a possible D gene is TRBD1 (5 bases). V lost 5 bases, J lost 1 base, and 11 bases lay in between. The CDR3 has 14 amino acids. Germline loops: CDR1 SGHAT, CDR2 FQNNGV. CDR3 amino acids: CASSPDSFQETQYF. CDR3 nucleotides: TGTGCCAGCAGCCCCGACAGTTTCCAAGAGACCCAGTACTTC. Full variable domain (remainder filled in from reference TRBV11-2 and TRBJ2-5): EAGVAQSPRYKIIEKRQSVAFWCNPISGHATLYWYQQILGQGPKLLIQFQNNGVVDDSQLPKDRFSAERLKGVDSTLKIQPAKLEDSAVYLCASSPDSFQETQYFGPGTRLLVL.

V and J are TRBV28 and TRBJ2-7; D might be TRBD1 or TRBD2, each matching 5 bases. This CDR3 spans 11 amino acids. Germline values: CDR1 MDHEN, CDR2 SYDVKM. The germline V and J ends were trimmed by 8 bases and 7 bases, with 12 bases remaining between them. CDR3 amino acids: CASSGTFEQYF. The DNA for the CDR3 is TGTGCCAGCTCAGGGACGTTTGAGCAGTACTTC.

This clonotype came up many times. CDR3 residues: CASRNGTLLSVPDTQYF. The CDR3 DNA follows: TGTGCCAGCAGAAATGGGACCCTTTTGTCGGTACCCGATACGCAGTATTTT. J is TRBJ2-3 and V is TRBV12-3 or TRBV12-4, with D perhaps being TRBD1 or TRBD2 (5 bases each). CDR3 length equals 17 residues. With 6 bases removed from V and 6 bases from J, the gap between germline ends came to 25 bases.